This TCR beta chain is from a study of blood T cell repertoires in COVID-19. Study details: COVID-19 samples, acute and convalescent, were from the United States, Italy and Spain. In each case, the material was cDNA or gDNA derived from T cells, B-cell-depleted T cells, or PBMCs.

Original processing notes: The assay estimated nucleated cells by amplifying reference gene primers. The table came from immunoSEQ multiplex PCR; TCRdb's copy has only in-frame clones and leaves some out. V and J calls and clone size come straight from that table; D and trimming were deduced from the DNA. Found here are 310,000 or so clones, around 87% of them singletons; the top ten hold 1%. CDR3 length: 19 residues. Trimming at V came to 2 bases and at J to 4 bases, leaving 17 bases not matched to a gene. Per germline, CDR1 SGHVS and CDR2 FQNEAQ. The source is a man in his forties or fifties with active or convalescent COVID-19. The rearrangement joins TRBV7-8 to TRBJ1-2; 9 bases line up with TRBD1. The material sequenced was peripheral blood. For the CDR3, the DNA is TGTGCCAGCAGCTTACGGCCCGGGACAGGGCCCCATTTGGTCTATGGCTACACCTTC. Translating gives CASSLRPGTGPHLVYGYTF.